A selection of T cell receptor beta chains follows, all from one sample in a study of OX40 agonist ivuxolimab in advanced cancers. TCRdb keeps only in-frame clones here, not all; method: immunoSEQ multiplex PCR. The sample comprises tens of thousands of clones, about 90% of which are singletons, and around 6.5% rests with the top ten. The source was CD4+ or CD8+ T cells sorted from blood, collected in a trial of the OX40 agonist ivuxolimab. All receptors come from an adult with an advanced solid tumor such as melanoma, head and neck, liver or kidney cancer. CDR3s include the opening cysteine and the closing phenylalanine or tryptophan. Fields, in order: J gene, D gene, V gene, clone size, CDR3 DNA, CDR3 protein. The D gene is left open where the match is weak. Not all rows give a size; the values are once, few, many and, for expanded clones, a class.

j_gene: TRBJ2-4; d_gene: TRBD2; v_gene: TRBV19; abundance: -; CDR3nt: TGTGCCAGTACCCCAATACCGGTAACTAGCGGGACAGCCAAAAACATTCAGTACTTC; CDR3aa: CASTPIPVTSGTAKNIQYF
j_gene: TRBJ2-1; d_gene: -; v_gene: TRBV20-1; abundance: -; CDR3nt: TGCAGTGCTAAGCGAGTCCCTGAGCAGTTCTTC; CDR3aa: CSAKRVPEQFF
j_gene: TRBJ2-1; d_gene: -; v_gene: TRBV19; abundance: -; CDR3nt: TGTGCCAGTCTCCTGCGGGCCATAGAGCAGTTCTTC; CDR3aa: CASLLRAIEQFF
j_gene: TRBJ2-1; d_gene: -; v_gene: TRBV5-1; abundance: -; CDR3nt: TGCGCCAGCAGCTTATCGGTTGCGGGACTTAATGAGCAGTTCTTC; CDR3aa: CASSLSVAGLNEQFF
j_gene: TRBJ1-1; d_gene: -; v_gene: TRBV27; abundance: -; CDR3nt: TGTGCCAGCAGTCCCGCCAGACCAGGGCGAGTTGGGAACACTGAAGCTTTCTTT; CDR3aa: CASSPARPGRVGNTEAFF
j_gene: TRBJ2-1; d_gene: TRBD2; v_gene: TRBV10-1; abundance: -; CDR3nt: TGCGCCAGCACCGACCAGGGCGGGAGTAGGGAAGGTGAGCAGTTCTTC; CDR3aa: CASTDQGGSREGEQFF
j_gene: TRBJ2-5; d_gene: TRBD1; v_gene: TRBV19; abundance: -; CDR3nt: TGTGCCAGTAGTATTGGTGGGACAGGGGGCGAGACCCAGTACTTC; CDR3aa: CASSIGGTGGETQYF
j_gene: TRBJ1-1; d_gene: -; v_gene: TRBV27; abundance: few; CDR3nt: TGTGCCAGCTTTTTTTCCGGCCAACTTACAGTGGCTGAAGCTTTCTTT; CDR3aa: CASFFSGQLTVAEAFF
j_gene: TRBJ2-7; d_gene: TRBD1; v_gene: TRBV2; abundance: -; CDR3nt: TGTGCCAGCAGTTCCCCGGGACAGGGGCGGGAGCAGTACTTC; CDR3aa: CASSSPGQGREQYF
j_gene: TRBJ2-7; d_gene: -; v_gene: TRBV5-1; abundance: -; CDR3nt: TGCGCCAGCAGCTTGTTACAGGGTGCCAACGAGCAGTACTTC; CDR3aa: CASSLLQGANEQYF
j_gene: TRBJ2-7; d_gene: TRBD1; v_gene: TRBV5-1; abundance: -; CDR3nt: TGCGCCAGCAGCTTGACAGGGGTTCCCTACGAGCAGTACTTC; CDR3aa: CASSLTGVPYEQYF
j_gene: TRBJ2-2; d_gene: TRBD1; v_gene: TRBV5-1; abundance: -; CDR3nt: TGCGCCAGCAGCTCGGACAGGTTCACCGGGGAGCTGTTTTTT; CDR3aa: CASSSDRFTGELFF
j_gene: TRBJ2-5; d_gene: -; v_gene: TRBV5-1; abundance: -; CDR3nt: TGCGCCAGCAGCACCCCGACAGGTCTTGTAGAGACCCAGTACTTC; CDR3aa: CASSTPTGLVETQYF
j_gene: TRBJ2-3; d_gene: -; v_gene: TRBV10-3; abundance: -; CDR3nt: TGTGCCATCAGTGCTTCAGCCGGCACAGATACGCAGTATTTT; CDR3aa: CAISASAGTDTQYF
j_gene: TRBJ2-7; d_gene: -; v_gene: TRBV19; abundance: -; CDR3nt: TGTGCCAGTAGTATAGACCACGAGCAGTACTTC; CDR3aa: CASSIDHEQYF
j_gene: TRBJ2-2; d_gene: TRBD2; v_gene: TRBV5-1; abundance: -; CDR3nt: TGCGCCAGCAGCACGGGACTAGCGGGAGGCGGGACCGGGGAGCTGTTTTTT; CDR3aa: CASSTGLAGGGTGELFF
j_gene: TRBJ1-5; d_gene: -; v_gene: TRBV19; abundance: -; CDR3nt: TGTGCCAGTAGTATAAAAGAAGGGATTAATCAGCCCCAGCATTTT; CDR3aa: CASSIKEGINQPQHF
j_gene: TRBJ2-2; d_gene: -; v_gene: TRBV27; abundance: -; CDR3nt: TGTGCCAGCAGCCCGACTATACGCACCGGGGAGCTGTTTTTT; CDR3aa: CASSPTIRTGELFF
j_gene: TRBJ2-5; d_gene: -; v_gene: TRBV2; abundance: -; CDR3nt: TGTGCCAGCAGCCAAGAGACCCAGTACTTC; CDR3aa: CASSQETQYF
j_gene: TRBJ2-1; d_gene: -; v_gene: TRBV2; abundance: -; CDR3nt: TGTGCCAGCAGTGTCGTTACTTACAATGAGCAGTTCTTC; CDR3aa: CASSVVTYNEQFF
j_gene: TRBJ1-2; d_gene: -; v_gene: TRBV5-6; abundance: -; CDR3nt: TGTGCCAGCAGCTTGGGAAGCTACACGGGTGGCTACACCTTC; CDR3aa: CASSLGSYTGGYTF
j_gene: TRBJ1-5; d_gene: -; v_gene: TRBV5-6; abundance: -; CDR3nt: TGTGCCAGCAGCCCCGGAGGGGCTGTTCAGCCCCAGCATTTT; CDR3aa: CASSPGGAVQPQHF
j_gene: TRBJ1-5; d_gene: -; v_gene: TRBV5-4; abundance: -; CDR3nt: TGTGCCAGCAGCTTGGACAGGGACCAGCCCCAGCATTTT; CDR3aa: CASSLDRDQPQHF
j_gene: TRBJ2-6; d_gene: TRBD1; v_gene: TRBV5-1; abundance: -; CDR3nt: TGCGCCAGCAGCTTGTTGGGACAGGGAAGCTCTGGGGCCAACGTCCTGACTTTC; CDR3aa: CASSLLGQGSSGANVLTF
j_gene: TRBJ2-4; d_gene: TRBD1; v_gene: TRBV2; abundance: few; CDR3nt: TGTGCCAGCAGACAGGGGGCTATAGCCAAAAACATTCAGTACTTC; CDR3aa: CASRQGAIAKNIQYF
j_gene: TRBJ1-2; d_gene: -; v_gene: TRBV30; abundance: -; CDR3nt: TGTGCCTGGGAGCTTGGCGGCGGCTACACCTTC; CDR3aa: CAWELGGGYTF
j_gene: TRBJ1-1; d_gene: -; v_gene: TRBV2; abundance: -; CDR3nt: TGTGCCAGCAGTGATATTCGGGGGGCGGGAACTGAAGCTTTCTTT; CDR3aa: CASSDIRGAGTEAFF
j_gene: TRBJ2-1; d_gene: TRBD1; v_gene: TRBV11-3; abundance: once; CDR3nt: TGTGCCAGCAGCCTAAGACAGGGGGGGTACAATGAGCAGTTCTTC; CDR3aa: CASSLRQGGYNEQFF
j_gene: TRBJ1-5; d_gene: TRBD1; v_gene: TRBV18; abundance: once; CDR3nt: TGTGCCAGCTCCCCTGGACAGGGGGCTAGCAATCAGCCCCAGCATTTT; CDR3aa: CASSPGQGASNQPQHF
j_gene: TRBJ2-5; d_gene: -; v_gene: TRBV6-5; abundance: -; CDR3nt: TGTGCCAGCAGTCACGACCGGGACGGCGAAGAGACCCAGTACTTC; CDR3aa: CASSHDRDGEETQYF
j_gene: TRBJ1-2; d_gene: -; v_gene: TRBV9; abundance: -; CDR3nt: TGTGCCAGCAGCGTGGACAGCACCAACTATGGCTACACCTTC; CDR3aa: CASSVDSTNYGYTF
j_gene: TRBJ2-7; d_gene: -; v_gene: TRBV30; abundance: -; CDR3nt: TGTGCCTGGAGCGACCTAGCAGGTTGGAGAGAGCAGTACTTC; CDR3aa: CAWSDLAGWREQYF
j_gene: TRBJ2-2; d_gene: -; v_gene: TRBV4-1; abundance: once; CDR3nt: TGCGCCAGCAGCCAAATTGACATGGGGCGATACACCGGGGAGCTGTTTTTT; CDR3aa: CASSQIDMGRYTGELFF
j_gene: TRBJ2-7; d_gene: TRBD1; v_gene: TRBV7-8; abundance: -; CDR3nt: TGTGCCAGCAGCTTAGACGGACAGGGGATCGAGCAGTACTTC; CDR3aa: CASSLDGQGIEQYF
j_gene: TRBJ2-1; d_gene: -; v_gene: TRBV20-1; abundance: once; CDR3nt: TGCAGTGCTGCCGGTAATGAGCAGTTCTTC; CDR3aa: CSAAGNEQFF
j_gene: TRBJ2-7; d_gene: -; v_gene: TRBV19; abundance: -; CDR3nt: TGTGCCAGTAGTATCGGAAGCGAGCAGTACTTC; CDR3aa: CASSIGSEQYF
j_gene: TRBJ2-1; d_gene: -; v_gene: TRBV7-6; abundance: -; CDR3nt: TGTGCCAGCAGCTTATTGCAGGGGGGCTACAATGAGCAGTTCTTC; CDR3aa: CASSLLQGGYNEQFF
j_gene: TRBJ2-7; d_gene: TRBD1; v_gene: TRBV11-3; abundance: -; CDR3nt: TGTGCCAGCAGCCGGGGACAGGGATACGAGCAGTACTTC; CDR3aa: CASSRGQGYEQYF
j_gene: TRBJ2-7; d_gene: TRBD2; v_gene: TRBV10-3; abundance: -; CDR3nt: TGTGCCATCAGTTTCTCTAGCGGGGGAAACTACGAGCAGTACTTC; CDR3aa: CAISFSSGGNYEQYF
j_gene: TRBJ2-7; d_gene: -; v_gene: TRBV21-1; abundance: -; CDR3nt: TGTGCCAGCAACCTTGGGAGGGCGCCCCCCTACGAGCAGTACTTC; CDR3aa: CASNLGRAPPYEQYF
j_gene: TRBJ1-5; d_gene: -; v_gene: TRBV4-2; abundance: once; CDR3nt: TGTGCCAGCAGCCAAGACGGGGGGGCGGATCAGCCCCAGCATTTT; CDR3aa: CASSQDGGADQPQHF
j_gene: TRBJ2-5; d_gene: TRBD2; v_gene: TRBV30; abundance: once; CDR3nt: TGTGCCTGGACTAGCGGCCCCCTGCAAGAGACCCAGTACTTC; CDR3aa: CAWTSGPLQETQYF
j_gene: TRBJ2-5; d_gene: -; v_gene: TRBV18; abundance: -; CDR3nt: TGTGCCAGCTCACCCGAACAGAGAATAGGAGAGACCCAGTACTTC; CDR3aa: CASSPEQRIGETQYF